The T cell receptor (beta chain) described here comes from a study of blood T cell repertoires in COVID-19. Libraries were prepared by immunoSEQ multiplex PCR; TCRdb keeps only in-frame clonotypes and omits some of them. The sample has about 39,000 clones; over 80% are singletons. The count of this clone is one. The receptor was isolated from a man aged 45-60 years with active or convalescent COVID-19. Sequenced material: peripheral blood.

CDR3: CASSSASGSGNEKLFF. The CDR3, as DNA: TGTGCCAGTAGTAGCGCCTCAGGTTCGGGGAATGAAAAACTGTTTTTT. The chain links TRBV19 to TRBJ1-4, with D unclear. Germline CDR1 reads LNHDA; CDR2 reads SQIVND (reference sequence). Trimming took 4 bases from V and 5 from J, leaving 17 bases between them. This CDR3 spans 16 amino acids.